The entry that follows covers one T cell receptor (beta chain) sequence. What this receptor recognizes is not known. Per-nucleotide qualities are absent, and no much larger clonotype sits a single base away. The sample comes from a study of blood T cell repertoires in COVID-19 (dated by TCRdb to about 2020). Context from the whole study: Samples covering the acute and convalescent phases of COVID-19 were provided by collaborators in the United States, Italy and Spain. The repertoires were released in a freely available public database meant as a resource for research on the immune response to SARS-CoV-2. Sample metadata almost always included a de-identified subject ID, COVID-19 status, age in years and sex. Subjects who had been exposed to COVID-19, were actively infected with it, or had recovered from it provided the deeply sampled blood TCRbeta repertoires that made up the dataset. Where available, HLA class I and class II types were taken from metadata supplied by the sample provider and were not determined by assay-based typing. The prospective study material was composed of cDNA or gDNA derived from T cells, B-cell-depleted T cells, or PBMCs. Samples came from the ongoing ImmuneRACE study (first 160 participants) plus 1,254 subjects from 6 global collaborators.

Each collaborating institution followed its own protocols to collect whole blood in K2EDTA tubes. For TCRbeta analysis, collaborator samples were shipped as frozen whole blood, as isolated PBMCs, or as DNA extracted from either sample type. The paper as a whole reports these results and caveats: How much clinical and demographic metadata was included differed by source and by participant, and the metadata was provided uncurated.

The immunoSEQ Assay, a bias-controlled multiplex PCR, was used to amplify TCRbeta CDR3 regions from genomic DNA. In the authors' own workflow: Within the assay, amplification of reference gene primers was used to estimate how many nucleated cells each sample contained. Sequence reads were collapsed and filtered to measure the absolute abundance of every unique TCRbeta CDR3 rearrangement. For each sample, productive Simpson clonality was calculated as the square root of Simpson's diversity index over productive rearrangements. TCRdb took this table from immuneACCESS and kept in-frame rearrangements with V and J called. Such tables lack part of the clones; where checked against another copy, unresolved V genes explain under half of the gap, and the rest is unexplained. D and trimming come from the DNA, and the V and J calls and clone size come from that table. The sample table contains about 83,000 clones; only one count was recorded for 86% of them. The ten biggest clones cover 20% to 25% of the sample.

From its cysteine to its phenylalanine, the CDR3 spans 16 amino acids. CDR3 DNA only is kept here, 48 bases in frame from base 1. Trimming accounts for 8 bases at V and 6 bases at J, while the number of junction bases matched to no gene is 12. The germline V gene (reference sequence) supplies CDR1 MNHEY and CDR2 SMNVEV. This TCR was sampled from a woman older than 75 in a cohort sampled during active or convalescent COVID-19. Sequencing input: peripheral blood. This receptor chain uses TRBV27 and TRBJ2-3; a stretch of 12 junction bases matches TRBD2. The CDR3 in this case is CASCWGLAGGLDTQYF. In nucleotides, the sequence is TGTGCCAGCTGTTGGGGGCTAGCGGGAGGGCTTGATACGCAGTATTTT.